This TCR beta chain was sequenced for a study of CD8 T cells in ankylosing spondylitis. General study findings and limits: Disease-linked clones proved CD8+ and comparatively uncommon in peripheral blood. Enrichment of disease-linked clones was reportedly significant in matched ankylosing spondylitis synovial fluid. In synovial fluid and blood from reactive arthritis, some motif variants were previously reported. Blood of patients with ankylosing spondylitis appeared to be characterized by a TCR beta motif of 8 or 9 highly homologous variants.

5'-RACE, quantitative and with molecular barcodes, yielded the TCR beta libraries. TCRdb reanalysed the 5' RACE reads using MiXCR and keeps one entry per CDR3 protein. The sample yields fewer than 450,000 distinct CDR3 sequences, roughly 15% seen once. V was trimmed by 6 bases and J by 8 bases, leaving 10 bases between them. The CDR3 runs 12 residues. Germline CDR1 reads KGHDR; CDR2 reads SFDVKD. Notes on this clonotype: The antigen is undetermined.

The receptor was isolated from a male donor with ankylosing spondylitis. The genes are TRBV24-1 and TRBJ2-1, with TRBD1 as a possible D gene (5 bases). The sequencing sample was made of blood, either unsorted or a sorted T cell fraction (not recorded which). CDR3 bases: TGTGCCACCAGTAGGGGTCGGGATGAGCAGTTCTTC. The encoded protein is CATSRGRDEQFF.